This T cell receptor (beta chain) is drawn from a study of blood T cell repertoires in COVID-19. Study-wide context: Both acute and convalescent COVID-19 samples were obtained from the United States, Italy and Spain. The analysed material was cDNA or gDNA that came from T cells, B-cell-depleted T cells, or PBMCs.

In the source study's methods: Estimation of nucleated cell counts relied on the amplification of reference gene primers. The table came from immunoSEQ multiplex PCR; TCRdb's copy has only in-frame clones and leaves some out. V, J and clone size derive from that table, while D and trimming were established from the DNA sequence. Altogether around 83,000 clones are present, roughly 89% being singletons, with the ten largest covering around 13%. The CDR3 has 13 residues. The germline gives CDR1 SGHRS, CDR2 YFSETQ. V gave up 3 bases and J gave up 5 bases; unmatched junction bases: 3. The sequence derives from a man between 70 and 80 years old with active or convalescent COVID-19. The genes are TRBV5-1 and TRBJ2-5; 8 bases match TRBD2. Sequenced sample: peripheral blood. CDR3 in DNA: TGCGCCAGCAGCTCCCGGGGGGGGGAGACCCAGTACTTC. Translation: CASSSRGGETQYF.